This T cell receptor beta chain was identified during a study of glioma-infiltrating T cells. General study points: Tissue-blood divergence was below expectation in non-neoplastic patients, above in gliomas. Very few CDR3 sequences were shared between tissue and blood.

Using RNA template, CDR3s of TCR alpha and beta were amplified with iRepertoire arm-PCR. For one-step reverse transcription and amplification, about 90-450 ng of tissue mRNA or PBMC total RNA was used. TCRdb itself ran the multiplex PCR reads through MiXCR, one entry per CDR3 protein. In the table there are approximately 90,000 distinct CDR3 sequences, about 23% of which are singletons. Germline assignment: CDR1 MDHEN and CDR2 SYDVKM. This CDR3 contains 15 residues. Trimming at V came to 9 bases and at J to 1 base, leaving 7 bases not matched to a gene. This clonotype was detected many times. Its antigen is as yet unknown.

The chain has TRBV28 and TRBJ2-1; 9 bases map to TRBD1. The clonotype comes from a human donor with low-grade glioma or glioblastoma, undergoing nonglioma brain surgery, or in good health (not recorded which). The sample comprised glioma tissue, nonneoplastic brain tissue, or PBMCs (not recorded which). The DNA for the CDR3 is TGTGCCAGTCGAACAGGGGGCGCGTCCTACAATGAGCAGTTCTTC. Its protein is CASRTGGASYNEQFF. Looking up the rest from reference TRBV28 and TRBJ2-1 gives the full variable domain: DVKVTQSSRYLVKRTGEKVFLECVQDMDHENMFWYRQDPGLGLRLIYFSYDVKMKEKGDIPEGYSVSREKKERFSLILESASTNQTSMYLCASRTGGASYNEQFFGPGTRLTVL.